The entry below describes one T cell receptor beta chain. What antigen it recognizes has not been identified. No base quality information exists; no much larger clone differs at one position. These data originate in a study of blood T cell repertoires in COVID-19 (dated by TCRdb to about 2020). In terms of the full investigation: Samples covering the acute and convalescent phases of COVID-19 were provided by collaborators in the United States, Italy and Spain. The prospective study material was composed of cDNA or gDNA derived from T cells, B-cell-depleted T cells, or PBMCs. A de-identified subject ID, COVID-19 status, age in years and sex were almost always included in the sample metadata. Deeply sampled blood TCRbeta repertoires from subjects exposed to, actively infected with, or recovered from COVID-19 were included in the dataset. The repertoires were released in a freely available public database intended as a resource for research on the immune response to SARS-CoV-2. Where available, HLA class I and class II types were obtained from metadata supplied by the sample provider rather than from assay-based typing. The samples were drawn from the first 160 participants of the ongoing ImmuneRACE study and from over 950 subjects provided by 6 global collaborators. Overall study outcomes, separate from this receptor: The amount of clinical and demographic metadata varied by source and participant and was provided uncurated.

Whole blood was collected in K2EDTA tubes by collaborating institutions according to the institutions' own protocols. For TCRbeta analysis, collaborator samples were shipped as frozen whole blood, as isolated PBMCs, or as DNA extracted from either sample type. The CDR1 and CDR2 encoded by the germline V gene (reference sequence) are MNHNY and SVGAGI. The CDR3 measures 16 amino acids from cysteine to phenylalanine. Just the 48-base CDR3 DNA is kept, in frame starting at base 1. Here V drops 0 bases and J drops 6 bases, and the junction holds 5 bases not matched to any gene. TCRbeta CDR3 regions were amplified from genomic DNA by means of the immunoSEQ Assay, a bias-controlled multiplex PCR. In the authors' own workflow: The number of nucleated cells in each sample was estimated by amplification of reference gene primers within the assay. To quantify the absolute abundance of each unique TCRbeta CDR3 rearrangement, sequence reads were collapsed and filtered. For each sample, productive Simpson clonality was calculated as the square root of Simpson's diversity index across productive rearrangements. TCRdb took over this immuneACCESS table, retaining in-frame rearrangements with V and J assigned. Such tables are incomplete; in checked studies, under half of the missing clones stem from an unresolved V gene, and the remainder is unexplained. V, J and clone size reflect that table, while D and trimming were determined from the DNA. Present in this sample are about 110,000 clones, approximately 90% of which were seen just once. Of the sample, less than 3.5% is held by the ten largest clones.

Sequences were obtained from peripheral blood. The rearranged segments are TRBV6-6 and TRBJ1-4; 9 middle bases align to TRBD1. The receptor was isolated from a woman between 50 and 59 years old with acute or convalescent COVID-19. For the CDR3, the sequence is CASSYSGQGRYEKLFF. The DNA reads as follows: TGTGCCAGCAGTTACTCGGGACAGGGTCGGTATGAAAAACTGTTTTTT.